What follows describes a single T cell receptor beta chain. Its antigen is currently unknown. These data belong to a study of cytomegalovirus exposure and HLA in healthy donors. Turning to the study itself: An earlier analysis identified approximately 110 million unique TCR beta sequences in about 200 million T cells.

General study results and limits: Some highly shared sequence variants likely arose as a pipeline artifact. Most TCR beta V segments were productive about 87% or about 30% of the time in an earlier analysis.

The CDR3 has 12 residues. Germline V CDR1 and CDR2: MNHEY, SVGAGI. V lost 6 bases and J 7 bases, leaving 12 bases between the germline ends. Both 60 Vbeta primers and 13 Jbeta primers went into the PCR. Profiling relied on immunoSEQ multiplex PCR, and the TCRdb table lists in-frame clones only, not all of them. The table lists 75,000 to 100,000 clones, about 80% of them singletons. The J gene is TRBJ1-2, the V gene TRBV6-5; D is undetermined. The TCR comes from a man aged 35 to 55 in good health and CMV-seronegative. Sequencing was done on a sample of PBMCs. The CDR3 reads CASRRAEGGYTF. DNA for the CDR3: TGTGCCAGCAGGAGGGCGGAGGGTGGCTACACCTTC.